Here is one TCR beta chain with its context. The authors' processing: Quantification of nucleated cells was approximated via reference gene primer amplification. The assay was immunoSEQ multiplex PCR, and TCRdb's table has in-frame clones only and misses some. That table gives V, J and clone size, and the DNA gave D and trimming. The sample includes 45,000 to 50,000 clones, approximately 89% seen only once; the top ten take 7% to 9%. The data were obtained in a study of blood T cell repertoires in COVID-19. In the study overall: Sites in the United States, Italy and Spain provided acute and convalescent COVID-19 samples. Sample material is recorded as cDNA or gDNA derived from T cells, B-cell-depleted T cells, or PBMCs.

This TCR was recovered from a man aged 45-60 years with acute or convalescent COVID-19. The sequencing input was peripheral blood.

The CDR3 loop is CASSQMGSGGRETQYF. The DNA for the CDR3 is TGTGCCAGCAGCCAAATGGGTAGCGGGGGGCGAGAGACCCAGTACTTC. The genes are TRBV14 and TRBJ2-5; 10 positions match TRBD2. Germline-derived CDR1 and CDR2 are SGHDN and FVKESK. The V and J ends lost 2 bases and 4 bases, in that order; junction bases with no gene match: 7. The CDR3 spans 16 residues.